One and the same sample provided the 22 T cell receptor beta chains below, sequenced in a study of tumor and adjacent non-tumor tissue in lung cancer. No cell sorting was done before RNA was extracted from the tissue. Distant lung tissue was collected more than 3 cm away from the tumor edge. A modified ARM-PCR protocol with three rounds of nested PCR amplified TCRbeta. One entry per CDR3 protein, called by TCRdb with MiXCR from the multiplex PCR reads. The sample has fewer than 75,000 distinct CDR3 sequences, 75% to 85% seen once. Sequences were obtained from distant non-tumor lung tissue. Receptors originate from a man aged 55 to 69 with non-small cell lung cancer.

Regarding this clonotype: No conserved phenylalanine or tryptophan is present at the end of the CDR3, so a read error is the likely explanation. V is TRBV6-2 or TRBV6-3 and J is TRBJ1-5; D uncertain. This CDR3 comprises 14 residues. Germline V CDR1 and CDR2: MNHEY, SVGEGT. The CDR3 coding sequence is TGTGCCAGCAGTTCTGGTTATAGCAATCAGCACCAGCATTCT. Its protein product is CASSSGYSNQHQHS.

This clonotype turned up a few times. This may be a read error, as it is one base from a much larger clone. The chain recombines TRBV28 with TRBJ2-7, with TRBD2 matching over 10 bases. The CDR3 runs 16 residues. The germline V gene has CDR1 MDHEN and CDR2 SYDVKM. DNA of the CDR3: TGTGTCAGCAGTTTTTCACTAGCGGGACTAACCTACGAGCAGTACTTC. The encoded protein is CVSSFSLAGLTYEQYF.

Concerning this clonotype: Since the CDR3 does not end with the conserved phenylalanine or tryptophan, this likely comes from a read error. The CDR3 DNA is TGTATCAGCAGCTCCGGGTTAGCAGATAGCACAGATACACAGTATTTA. Amino acid sequence: CISSSGLADSTDTQYL. V and J are TRBV11-3 and TRBJ2-3; D is unclear. The CDR3 has 16 amino acids. CDR1 SGHNT and CDR2 YENEEA come from the germline V gene.

Note on this clonotype: The CDR3 carries no conserved terminal phenylalanine or tryptophan, so it likely arises from a read error. The chain has TRBV10-3 and TRBJ2-1, with TRBD2 identical over 12 bases. The CDR3 is 15 residues long. CDR1 is ENHRY and CDR2 is SYGVKD in the germline V gene. The CDR3 nucleotides read TGTGCCTTCAGTCAACTAGCGGGGGGAACAAATGAGCAGTTCCTC. This sequence encodes CAFSQLAGGTNEQFL.

At least ten counts were recorded for this clonotype. The chain recombines TRBV11-3 with TRBJ2-1; D gene unclear. V lost 5 bases and J lost 6, with 11 bases in between. The CDR3 consists of 13 residues. The germline gives CDR1 SGHNT, CDR2 YENEEA. The CDR3 nucleotides are TGTGCCAGCAGCCCCATACCTGGCAATGAGCAGTTCTTC. Its translation: CASSPIPGNEQFF.

At least ten counts were recorded for this clonotype. This rearrangement joins TRBV28 to TRBJ2-3; unclear D gene. V lost 8 bases and J lost 6, with 15 bases in between. The CDR3 spans 13 residues. In germline, CDR1 is MDHEN, CDR2 SYDVKM. The DNA of the CDR3 is TGTGCCAGCCTTCCCTCGGGTGGGGATACGCAGTATTTT. This codes for CASLPSGGDTQYF.

The V and J genes are TRBV9 and TRBJ1-6; weak D call: TRBD1 (5 bases). CDR1 SGDLS and CDR2 YYNGEE come from the germline V gene. The V and J ends lost 3 bases and 6 bases respectively, with 25 bases between them. CDR3 size: 19 residues. CDR3 in amino acids: CASSDRDGARHLGNSPLHF. The CDR3 nucleotides are TGTGCCAGCAGCGACCGGGACGGCGCACGTCACCTTGGTAATTCACCCCTCCACTTT.

This clonotype came up many times. V usage is TRBV29-1 and J usage is TRBJ2-1, with D possibly TRBD1 on 5 matching bases. CDR3 length: 11 residues. Germline V gives CDR1 SQVTM, CDR2 ANQGSEA. Trimming took off 6 bases at V and 9 bases at J, with 12 bases between the two ends. The CDR3 reads CSVRRGPEQFF. DNA of the CDR3: TGCAGCGTGCGAAGGGGCCCTGAGCAGTTCTTC.

As regards this clonotype: This may be a read error: a much more frequent sequence differs by one nucleotide. This chain links TRBV2 with TRBJ1-5; D gene ambiguous. Germline-derived CDR1 and CDR2 are SNHLY and FYNNEI. Trimming cost V 8 bases and J 4 bases, with 12 bases left between them. This CDR3 has 13 residues. This CDR3 is CASSCRPNQPQHF. For the CDR3, the DNA is TGTGCCAGCTCATGCAGGCCGAATCAGCCCCAGCATTTT. Based on the CDR3 plus reference TRBV2 and TRBJ1-5, the full variable domain is EPEVTQTPSHQVTQMGQEVILRCVPISNHLYFYWYRQILGQKVEFLVSFYNNEISEKSEIFDDQFSVERPDGSNFTLKIRSTKLEDSAMYFCASSCRPNQPQHFGDGTRLSIL.

Regarding this clonotype: A junction end diverges from the germline sequence, so it may reflect a read error. The chain combines TRBV20-1 with TRBJ2-1, with D tentatively TRBD1 (6 bases). This CDR3 region has 15 residues. CDR1 is DFQATT, CDR2 SNEGSKA, per germline (reference sequence). For the CDR3, the DNA is TGCAGCGCTAGAGAGGTCACAGGGTACCAAGGGGGGCAGTTCTTC. Encoded protein: CSAREVTGYQGGQFF.

In its sample, this clonotype was seen many times. The chain couples TRBV11-3 to TRBJ2-1; D is unclear. From germline, CDR1 is SGHNT and CDR2 YENEEA. The CDR3 has 9 amino acids. With 1 base removed from V and 13 bases from J, the gap between germline ends came to 2 bases. CDR3 nucleotide sequence: TGTGCCAGCAGCTTAGTCCAGTTCTTC. Residues: CASSLVQFF.

Points on this clonotype: Since a much larger clone is just one base distant, this may be a read error. The CDR3 DNA follows: TGTGCCAGCAGCACAGACGGGGGGCAGGGGCCCCAGCATTTT. Its translation: CASSTDGGQGPQHF. V and J are TRBV7-2 and TRBJ1-5; possibly TRBD1 for D (6 bases). Between the trimmed V and J ends, which lost 5 bases and 9 bases, there was a span of 17 bases. The germline V gene has CDR1 SGHTA and CDR2 FQGNSA. The CDR3 extends over 14 amino acids.

Points on this clonotype: A clone one base away is much larger, so this may be a read error. This sequence joins TRBV6-4 and TRBJ2-1, with 7 nucleotides matching TRBD2. This CDR3 region has 15 residues. The junction had 7 bases not matched to a gene; V was cut back by 2 bases and J by 6 bases. Germline-derived CDR1 and CDR2 are MRHNA and SNTAGT. This CDR3 is CASSDGTIGSNEQFF. Written as DNA, the CDR3 is TGTGCCAGCAGTGACGGGACTATCGGGAGCAATGAGCAGTTCTTC.

This clonotype was counted ten times or more. The chain employs TRBV24-1 and TRBJ2-1; TRBD2 aligns across 12 bases. The junction had 7 bases not matched to a gene; V was cut back by 4 bases and J by 7 bases. The CDR3 sequence is 16 residues long. From germline, CDR1 is KGHDR and CDR2 SFDVKD. The CDR3 nucleotides are TGTGCCACCAGTGACGCGACTAGCGGGAGTGTTAATGAGCAGTTCTTC. It encodes CATSDATSGSVNEQFF.

This clonotype was seen once. This likely comes from a read error, as the CDR3 has no conserved phenylalanine or tryptophan at its end. The limits of the CDR3 on the DNA are not certain, so only TCRdb's listed CDR3 is given. CDR3 sequence: CASSRAGVNEQFL. The gene calls are TRBV6-5 and TRBJ2-5; the table names TRBD2, a call not compared with the DNA. In germline, CDR1 is MNHEY, CDR2 SVGAGI. Ends included, the CDR3 has 13 residues.

This clonotype was seen a few times. A read error may be the cause here, since a much bigger clone is one base away. The rearrangement uses TRBV11-2 and TRBJ2-4; D might be TRBD1 or TRBD2, each matching 6 bases. Germline V CDR1 and CDR2: SGHAT, FQNNGV. CDR3 size: 14 residues. The CDR3: CANSKGGTGDIQYF. In DNA form, the CDR3 reads TGTGCCAACAGCAAAGGGGGGACCGGAGACATTCAGTACTTC. The entire variable domain, with the rest obtained from reference TRBV11-2 and TRBJ2-4, is as follows: EAGVAQSPRYKIIEKRQSVAFWCNPISGHATLYWYQQILGQGPKLLIQFQNNGVVDDSQLPKDRFSAERLKGVDSTLKIQPAKLEDSAVYLCANSKGGTGDIQYFGAGTRLSVL.

A remark on this clonotype: An end of the junction does not agree with germline; a read error may underlie this. The CDR3 DNA reads as TGCAGCAGCAGCCCGGACAGCGTATCCTGCGAGCAGTACTTC. Protein product: CSSSPDSVSCEQYF. The chain links TRBV10-1 to TRBJ2-7, with D possibly matching TRBD1 (6 bases). The germline gives CDR1 WNHNN, CDR2 SYGVQD (reference sequence). This CDR3 region has 14 residues.

On this clonotype: A clone one base away is much larger, so this may be a read error. The conserved closing phenylalanine or tryptophan is absent in this CDR3, likely reflecting a read error. The V gene is TRBV28, the J gene TRBJ1-6; D uncertain. Looked up from germline, CDR1 is MDHEN and CDR2 is SYDVKM. This CDR3 spans 13 amino acids. Trimming left V 7 bases short and J 4 bases short, with 8 bases between. CDR3 sequence: CASTGRYNSPLHL. CDR3 DNA sequence: TGTGCCAGCACTGGGCGGTATAATTCACCCCTCCACCTT.

Regarding this clonotype: Germline and junction disagree at one end, which may indicate a read error. The chain recombines TRBV11-3 with TRBJ2-3; D is possibly TRBD2 (5 bases). The CDR3 is 16 residues long. The germline V gene has CDR1 SGHNT and CDR2 YENEEA. The chain's CDR3 is CASSSGLADSNDTQYF. The CDR3 nucleotides are TGTGCCAGCAGTTCCGGGCTAGCAGATAGCAATGATACGCAATATTTT.

Worth noting for this clonotype: The junction differs from germline at one of its ends, possibly a read error. The chain combines TRBV5-6 with TRBJ2-7; a weak D match, TRBD2 (6 bases). Germline V gene sequence: CDR1 SGHDT, CDR2 YYEEEE. This CDR3 region has 12 residues. CDR3 in DNA: TGTGCCAACACAGGCGGGATCTACGAGCAGTATTTC. It yields the protein CANTGGIYEQYF.

This chain connects TRBV30 to TRBJ2-1, with TRBD1 as a possible D gene (6 bases). CDR1 is GTSNPN and CDR2 is SVGIG in the germline V gene (reference sequence). The CDR3 contains 13 residues. CDR3 in DNA: TGTGTCTACGATAGGGGGACGAGCGTCGAGCAGTTCTTC. Translating it yields CVYDRGTSVEQFF.

Notes on this clonotype: Given a much more abundant clone one base away, this may be a read error. The CDR3 here is CASSPDPTNTGQLFF. The CDR3 bases are TGTGCCAGCAGCCCCGACCCTACGAACACCGGGCAGCTGTTTTTT. The genes are TRBV13 and TRBJ2-2; D is unclear. The CDR3 covers 15 residues. Germline V lookup: CDR1 PRHDT, CDR2 FYEKMQ (reference sequence).